One and the same sample provided the 27 T cell receptor beta chains below, sequenced in a study. Using its own MiXCR run on the RT-PCR reads, TCRdb lists one record per CDR3 protein. The sample carries more than 550,000 distinct CDR3 sequences, over 12% recorded once. The sequencing input was memory CD4+ T cells from blood. Receptors originate from a female donor in good health, serving as a healthy control.

This clonotype was counted ten times or more. The chain uses TRBV6-6 and TRBJ2-1, with D tentatively TRBD1 or TRBD2 (6 bases each). Germline CDR1 MNHNY, CDR2 SVGAGI (reference sequence). The V end lost 5 bases, the J end lost 0 bases, and 17 bases lay between the germline ends. The CDR3 extends over 17 amino acids. For the CDR3, the DNA is TGTGCCAGCAGTAACCATGGGGGGCTCCCCTCCTACAATGAGCAGTTCTTC. This encodes CASSNHGGLPSYNEQFF.

This clonotype has more than one count but fewer than ten. The gene calls are TRBV28 and TRBJ2-3; unclear D gene. This CDR3 spans 15 amino acids. Trimming removed 6 bases at V and 2 bases at J, with 15 bases between. Germline-derived CDR1 and CDR2 are MDHEN and SYDVKM. The CDR3 loop reads CASRTNPTSTDTQYF. The CDR3 DNA reads as TGTGCCAGCAGAACAAATCCGACATCCACAGATACGCAGTATTTT.

A few counts support this clonotype. This chain connects TRBV20-1 to TRBJ2-3, with 7 bases that match TRBD1. J lost 1 base, V lost 4 bases, and 8 bases had no gene match. The germline V gene encodes CDR1 DFQATT and CDR2 SNEGSKA (reference sequence). The CDR3 consists of 15 residues. The CDR3 DNA reads as TGCAGTGCTATCAACAGGGGAGACGGCACAGATACGCAGTATTTT. It encodes CSAINRGDGTDTQYF.

This clonotype occurred many times. The J gene is TRBJ2-2, the V gene TRBV6-5; 7 nucleotides match TRBD1. CDR3 length: 15 amino acids. Germline lookup yields CDR1 MNHEY and CDR2 SVGAGI. Losses at the gene ends were 7 bases for V and 5 bases for J; bases not matched to a gene: 10. The CDR3 protein is CASTPGGAGTGELFF. The CDR3 nucleotides read TGTGCCAGCACCCCAGGGGGAGCAGGGACCGGGGAGCTGTTTTTT.

On this clonotype itself: With a much larger clone just one base away, this may be a read error. The chain combines TRBV4-3 with TRBJ2-7, with TRBD1 matching over 7 bases. CDR1 is LGHNA, CDR2 YSLEER, per germline. With 0 bases clipped from V and 2 bases from J, the junction kept 4 bases outside the gene matches. The CDR3 contains 15 residues. This CDR3 is CASSQEAGGTYEQYF. CDR3 DNA: TGCGCCAGCAGCCAAGAGGCAGGGGGTACCTACGAGCAGTACTTC.

This clonotype was seen many times. V and J are TRBV5-1 and TRBJ1-5, with D perhaps matching TRBD1 (5 bases). Per germline, CDR1 SGHRS and CDR2 YFSETQ. V lost 1 base and J lost 6, with 11 bases in between. CDR3 length equals 14 residues. DNA of the CDR3: TGCGCCAGCAGCTTGATGCAGGGCAGTCAGCCCCAGCATTTT. Translating it yields CASSLMQGSQPQHF.

This clonotype has just a few counts. The gene calls are TRBV7-7 and TRBJ2-1; TRBD1 agrees at 8 bases. Germline V gives CDR1 SSHAT, CDR2 FNYEAQ (reference sequence). This CDR3 region has 14 residues. Losses at the gene ends were 5 bases for V and 8 bases for J; bases not matched to a gene: 8. The CDR3 region has the DNA TGTGCCAGCAGCCCTGACAGGGGCGGGGATGAGCAGTTCTTC. Its translation is CASSPDRGGDEQFF.

This chain connects TRBV19 to TRBJ1-5; 7 bases match TRBD1. The CDR3 runs 16 residues. V was pared by 1 base and J by 2 bases, with 5 bases of the junction left unmatched. Germline CDR1 reads LNHDA; CDR2 reads SQIVND (reference sequence). The CDR3 region has the DNA TGTGCCAGTAGTATAGTAAACAGGGGTGGCAATCAGCCCCAGCATTTT. Protein sequence: CASSIVNRGGNQPQHF.

This clonotype was recorded at least ten times. This chain links TRBV5-1 with TRBJ2-7, with 9 bases matching TRBD1. The V segment lost 7 bases and the J segment 4 bases; nucleotides outside the gene matches: 3. This CDR3 comprises 12 residues. From germline, CDR1 is SGHRS and CDR2 YFSETQ. CDR3 coding DNA: TGCGCCAGCCAAGGACAGGGGTACGAGCAGTACTTC. Translation gives CASQGQGYEQYF.

The rearrangement joins TRBV5-8 to TRBJ2-3, with D hard to call. Germline lookup yields CDR1 SGHTS and CDR2 YDEGEE. The CDR3 has 13 residues. V gave up 4 bases and J gave up 2 bases, with 8 bases separating them. CDR3 in amino acids: CASSPVHTDTQYF. The CDR3 bases are TGTGCCAGCAGCCCGGTGCACACAGATACGCAGTATTTT.

The table lists this clonotype with a few counts. The genes are TRBV9 and TRBJ2-7; perhaps TRBD2 as D (5 bases). The CDR3 has 14 amino acids. Germline CDR1 and CDR2: SGDLS and YYNGEE. The ends were cut back, 0 bases at V and 7 bases at J, with 14 bases in the middle. CDR3 nucleotides: TGTGCCAGCAGCGTAGGAGCGGCCGCCGGGGAGCAGTACTTC. Its protein is CASSVGAAAGEQYF.

This clonotype came up a few times. This chain links TRBV7-2 with TRBJ2-7; 9 bases align to TRBD1. With 5 bases clipped from V and 2 bases from J, the junction kept 10 bases outside the gene matches. Germline-derived CDR1 and CDR2 are SGHTA and FQGNSA. This CDR3 comprises 16 residues. The CDR3 spells CASSPYPGQGTYEQYF. CDR3 in DNA: TGTGCCAGCAGCCCGTACCCGGGACAGGGCACCTACGAGCAGTACTTC.

This clonotype was found a few times. The chain has TRBV20-1 and TRBJ2-3; TRBD2 aligns across 10 bases. The V gene end was trimmed by 5 bases and the J gene end by 6 bases; junction bases not matched to a gene: 8. Germline V CDR1 and CDR2: DFQATT, SNEGSKA (reference sequence). CDR3 length: 14 amino acids. CDR3 residues: CSAPPGLALDTQYF. CDR3 nucleotides: TGCAGTGCTCCGCCGGGACTAGCGTTGGATACGCAGTATTTT.

The sample holds many counts of this clonotype. Relative to the germline gene, one junction end is altered; a read error may explain this. The chain combines TRBV7-7 with TRBJ1-1; 7 positions agree with TRBD1. Germline values: CDR1 SSHAT, CDR2 FNYEAQ (reference sequence). CDR3 size: 13 residues. In DNA form, the CDR3 reads TGTGCTAGCAGCCGAAGACAGGGCGCTGAAGCTTTCTTT. Its translation is CASSRRQGAEAFF.

This clonotype was detected only a few times. The chain combines TRBV20-1 with TRBJ2-1, with 8 positions matching TRBD2. Germline assignment: CDR1 DFQATT and CDR2 SNEGSKA (reference sequence). The CDR3 spans 16 residues. V shed 1 base, J shed 2 bases, and the junction held 7 bases outside the gene matches. Here the CDR3 reads CSARGSSGRAYNEQFF. In nucleotides, the CDR3 is TGCAGTGCTAGAGGGTCCAGCGGGAGAGCCTACAATGAGCAGTTCTTC.

The chain joins TRBV11-2 to TRBJ2-2, with 7 bases matching TRBD2. The CDR3 loop spans 15 amino acids. The J segment lost 15 bases and the V segment lost 5 bases, leaving 18 bases of the junction unmatched. Germline CDR1 SGHAT, CDR2 FQNNGV. This CDR3 reads CASSVRGGAGFSVFF. The CDR3 region has the DNA TGTGCCAGCAGCGTCCGGGGAGGGGCCGGATTCTCGGTGTTTTTT.

This clonotype was seen a handful of times. The chain recombines TRBV6-1 with TRBJ1-5; 8 positions agree with TRBD1. The CDR3 contains 16 residues. V lost 5 bases, J lost 4 bases, and 10 bases stayed unmatched. The germline gives CDR1 MNHNS, CDR2 SASEGT. CDR3 region: CASSPPGQVVNQPQHF. CDR3 coding DNA: TGTGCCAGCAGTCCTCCGGGACAGGTGGTTAATCAGCCCCAGCATTTT.

This clonotype was seen a handful of times. This chain connects TRBV20-1 to TRBJ2-7, with TRBD2 as a possible D gene (5 bases). V lost 5 bases, J lost 12 bases, and 20 bases lay in between. Germline V lookup: CDR1 DFQATT, CDR2 SNEGSKA (reference sequence). This CDR3 region has 12 residues. CDR3 protein: CSAGGSSEVPYF. Here the CDR3 DNA reads TGCAGTGCTGGAGGCAGTTCTGAGGTGCCGTACTTC.

This clonotype was counted between two and nine times. The rearrangement joins TRBV6-5 to TRBJ2-1, with 11 bases identical to TRBD2. The V gene end was trimmed by 0 bases and the J gene end by 8 bases; junction bases not matched to a gene: 12. In germline, CDR1 is MNHEY, CDR2 SVGAGI. This CDR3 has 18 amino acids. The CDR3 reads CASSYSGRVLAGDDEQFF. DNA of the CDR3: TGTGCCAGCAGTTACTCCGGCCGCGTACTAGCGGGAGACGATGAGCAGTTCTTC.

The J gene is TRBJ2-2, the V gene TRBV9, with 9 bases matching TRBD1. V dropped 7 bases and J dropped 4; count of bases not matched to a gene: 8. Germline V gene data show CDR1 as SGDLS and CDR2 as YYNGEE. The CDR3 is 15 amino acids. DNA for the CDR3: TGTGCCAGCGATGACAGGGGGAGCCTCACCGGGGAGCTGTTTTTT. Translating it yields CASDDRGSLTGELFF.

The table lists this clonotype with a few counts. The chain couples TRBV20-1 to TRBJ2-1; 9 bases line up with TRBD2. Germline V lookup: CDR1 DFQATT, CDR2 SNEGSKA (reference sequence). CDR3 length: 16 amino acids. The trim removed 6 bases at V and 7 bases at J, leaving 16 bases unmatched. In nucleotides, the CDR3 is TGCAGTGCAAAAGCTCTAGCGGGAAAGGATCGGAATGAGCAGTTCTTC. Translated, it gives CSAKALAGKDRNEQFF.

The rearrangement links TRBV28 to TRBJ1-1; the D is unclear. CDR1 is MDHEN, CDR2 SYDVKM, per germline. CDR3 length: 11 residues. Trimming shortened V by 10 bases and J by 1 base, and 7 bases separated the two germline ends. The CDR3 spells CATFRNTEAFF. CDR3 DNA sequence: TGTGCCACTTTCCGGAACACTGAAGCTTTCTTT.

The gene calls are TRBV18 and TRBJ2-2, with D unresolved. The germline gives CDR1 KGHSH, CDR2 LQKENI. CDR3 size: 13 residues. Trimming stripped 0 bases from V and 9 bases from J, with 8 bases between. The CDR3 is CASSPPAARELFF. The CDR3 nucleotides are TGTGCCAGCTCACCACCGGCTGCCAGGGAGCTGTTTTTT. The entire variable domain, with the rest obtained from reference TRBV18 and TRBJ2-2, is as follows: NAGVMQNPRHLVRRRGQEARLRCSPMKGHSHVYWYRQLPEEGLKFMVYLQKENIIDESGMPKERFSAEFPKEGPSILRIQQVVRGDSAAYFCASSPPAARELFFGEGSRLTVL.

This clonotype was seen a few times. V and J are TRBV20-1 and TRBJ2-7, with no clear D. CDR1 and CDR2 from the germline V gene are DFQATT and SNEGSKA (reference sequence). The CDR3 length is 12 residues. For the CDR3, the DNA is TGCAGGGCAAATGACGGCTCCTACGAGCAGTACTTC. Translation: CRANDGSYEQYF.

The sample holds many counts of this clonotype. The rearrangement joins TRBV6-6 to TRBJ2-1; D remains unclear. CDR1 and CDR2 (germline): MNHNY, SVGAGI (reference sequence). Trimming cost V 6 bases and J 6 bases, with 9 bases left between them. This CDR3 comprises 12 residues. The CDR3 loop reads CASRSTSNEQFF. CDR3 nucleotide sequence: TGTGCCAGCAGGAGCACCAGCAATGAGCAGTTCTTC.

This chain uses TRBV12-3 or TRBV12-4 with TRBJ1-1, with D uncertain. V was clipped by 9 bases and J by 1 base, with 21 bases between them. The CDR3 has 16 residues. Here the CDR3 DNA reads TGTGCCAGAATCCCTACCGGCAGCCCTAGGAACACTGAAGCTTTCTTT. Its protein product is CARIPTGSPRNTEAFF.

This clonotype was recorded a few times. The chain has TRBV20-1 and TRBJ2-3; 8 bases are shared with TRBD2. V was clipped by 6 bases and J by 5 bases; unmatched bases: 13. The germline CDR1 and CDR2 sequences are DFQATT and SNEGSKA (reference sequence). The CDR3 spans 15 residues. The DNA for the CDR3 is TGCAGTGCAGATGGCGCGGGAGGCCGGGGAGATACGCAGTATTTT. As protein: CSADGAGGRGDTQYF.